This TCR beta chain was recorded in a study of T cell repertoires in cytomegalovirus infection. Background on the study: CMV infection and matching HLA type were both indicated by public TCR beta signatures.

The germline V gene has CDR1 SEHNR and CDR2 FQNEAQ (reference sequence). V was pared by 6 bases and J by 6 bases, with 17 bases between. The CDR3 spans 14 residues. The study, taken as a whole, reports: The response measured ex vivo was dominated by TCR beta clonotypes (HLA-C-restricted and CMV-specific).

Points on this clonotype: The target antigen is unknown.

TCRdb processed the reads anew with MiXCR; each CDR3 protein has one entry. The sample yields approximately 150,000 distinct CDR3 sequences, about 20% seen once. The sample consisted of CD8+ T cells from cultured PBMCs, taken from culture after CMV antigen stimulation. The clonotype originates from a human donor in good health (CMV status not recorded). Some clones in this sample may be carry-over from other donors' samples. The J gene is TRBJ1-1, the V gene TRBV7-9; a possible D gene is TRBD1 (5 bases). Written as DNA, the CDR3 is TGTGCCAGCAGACCCGGAGGGGCGGTCGCTGAAGCTTTCTTT. It is translated as CASRPGGAVAEAFF.